A single sample is the source of the 26 T cell receptor beta chains below, sequenced in a study of CD8 T cells in ankylosing spondylitis. Using its own MiXCR run on the 5' RACE reads, TCRdb lists one record per CDR3 protein. The repertoire holds almost 45,000 distinct CDR3 sequences, with about 10% as singletons. Sequenced: blood, either unsorted or a sorted T cell fraction (not recorded which). These receptor sequences come from a male donor with ankylosing spondylitis or in good health (not recorded which).

This clonotype appeared a few times. The V and J genes are TRBV29-1 and TRBJ2-5; D remains unclear. V lost 6 bases to trimming and J lost 4 bases, with 12 bases between them. Per germline, CDR1 SQVTM and CDR2 ANQGSEA. The CDR3 loop spans 12 amino acids. CDR3 protein: CSVNPGGETQYF. In nucleotides, the CDR3 is TGCAGCGTCAACCCGGGTGGAGAGACCCAGTACTTC.

Many counts were recorded for this clonotype. V is TRBV12-3 or TRBV12-4 and J is TRBJ2-5; perhaps TRBD2 as D (5 bases). This CDR3 contains 13 residues. V lost 7 bases and J 3 bases, leaving 12 bases between the germline ends. The CDR3 sequence: CASMVRGKETQYF. CDR3 nucleotides: TGTGCCAGCATGGTCCGGGGAAAAGAGACCCAGTACTTC.

This clonotype was seen repeatedly, ten times or more. V usage is TRBV28 and J usage is TRBJ2-5; D is tentatively TRBD1 or TRBD2 (5 bases each). V was clipped by 6 bases and J by 0 bases, with 8 bases between them. From germline, CDR1 is MDHEN and CDR2 SYDVKM. The CDR3 runs 13 residues. CDR3 nucleotides: TGTGCCAGCAGCCGGGACGACCAAGAGACCCAGTACTTC. Residues: CASSRDDQETQYF. Full variable domain (rest looked up from reference TRBV28 and TRBJ2-5): DVKVTQSSRYLVKRTGEKVFLECVQDMDHENMFWYRQDPGLGLRLIYFSYDVKMKEKGDIPEGYSVSREKKERFSLILESASTNQTSMYLCASSRDDQETQYFGPGTRLLVL.

The gene calls are TRBV6-2 or TRBV6-3 and TRBJ2-2; the match to TRBD1 covers 11 bases. The CDR3 loop spans 17 amino acids. Germline assignment: CDR1 MNHEY and CDR2 SVGEGT. The trim removed 6 bases at V and 7 bases at J, leaving 13 bases unmatched. CDR3 nucleotide sequence: TGTGCCAGCAGCGATCTGGGACAGGGGGTATTCTACGGGGAGCTGTTTTTT. Its protein product is CASSDLGQGVFYGELFF.

There are a few counts of this clonotype. V usage is TRBV7-9 and J usage is TRBJ1-1; 8 bases are a match to TRBD1. Germline V CDR1 and CDR2: SEHNR, FQNEAQ (reference sequence). The J segment lost 4 bases and the V segment lost 3 bases, leaving 7 bases of the junction unmatched. This CDR3 is 15 amino acids long. The CDR3 nucleotides read TGTGCCAGCAGCTTGGCAGGGGGCGGCGGCACTGAAGCTTTCTTT. Its protein is CASSLAGGGGTEAFF.

This clonotype was picked up many times. The chain uses TRBV7-7 and TRBJ2-2, with 14 bases identical to TRBD2. Trimming cost V 5 bases and J 4 bases; bases outside gene matches: 9. Germline CDR1 and CDR2: SSHAT and FNYEAQ (reference sequence). The CDR3 has 18 amino acids. CDR3 amino acids: CASSLHRGTSGGTGELFF. The CDR3 bases are TGTGCCAGCAGCCTCCACCGCGGGACTAGCGGGGGCACCGGGGAGCTGTTTTTT.

There are many counts of this clonotype. The chain recombines TRBV6-1 with TRBJ1-1; 7 nucleotides align to TRBD1. Germline CDR1 is MNHNS and CDR2 is SASEGT. J was trimmed by 3 bases and V by 4 bases; bases with no gene match: 14. The CDR3 extends over 17 amino acids. CDR3 nucleotide sequence: TGTGCCAGCAGTGCACCGGGACAGCCACTCATGGACACTGAAGCTTTCTTT. Protein: CASSAPGQPLMDTEAFF.

This clonotype appeared many times. This sequence joins TRBV10-3 and TRBJ2-3; 13 bases match TRBD2. V lost 2 bases to trimming and J lost 0 bases; unmatched junction nucleotides: 14. This CDR3 spans 21 amino acids. Germline V gene sequence: CDR1 ENHRY, CDR2 SYGVKD. In nucleotides, the CDR3 is TGTGCCATCAGTGAGGGGACCACCGGGACTAGCGGGGCCTCTAGCACAGATACGCAGTATTTT. It translates to CAISEGTTGTSGASSTDTQYF.

This clonotype was found many times. The rearrangement joins TRBV12-3 or TRBV12-4 to TRBJ1-4; D remains ambiguous. This CDR3 is 14 amino acids long. V was clipped by 1 base and J by 7 bases, with 10 bases between them. The CDR3 loop is CASSLEGFGEKLFF. The CDR3 nucleotides read TGTGCCAGCAGTTTAGAGGGATTTGGTGAAAAACTGTTTTTT.

This clonotype was recorded at least ten times. The rearrangement joins TRBV7-2 to TRBJ1-2, with D maybe TRBD1 (5 bases). Germline V lookup: CDR1 SGHTA, CDR2 FQGNSA. V lost 5 bases and J 8 bases, leaving 15 bases between the germline ends. The CDR3 spans 13 residues. CDR3 nucleotide sequence: TGTGCCAGCAGCCCCGCAGGGTTCCCCGGCTACACCTTC. Its translation: CASSPAGFPGYTF. The full variable domain, with the rest looked up from reference TRBV7-2 and TRBJ1-2, is GAGVSQSPSNKVTEKGKDVELRCDPISGHTALYWYRQSLGQGLEFLIYFQGNSAPDKSGLPSDRFSAERTGGSVSTLTIQRTQQEDSAVYLCASSPAGFPGYTFGSGTRLTVV.

Ten or more counts support this clonotype. J is TRBJ2-7 and V is TRBV12-3 or TRBV12-4; 7 nucleotides align to TRBD2. The CDR3 has 12 residues. J gave up 12 bases and V 7 bases, and 12 bases lay outside the gene matches. CDR3 bases: TGTGCCAGCAAGCGGGGTCGGACGAGAGTGTACTTC. Amino acids: CASKRGRTRVYF.

In its sample, this clonotype was seen once. The chain couples TRBV7-2 to TRBJ2-1, with a tentative D call TRBD2 (7 bases). The CDR3 has 16 amino acids. The germline gives CDR1 SGHTA, CDR2 FQGNSA. Trimming shortened V by 3 bases and J by 4 bases, and 16 bases separated the two germline ends. The CDR3: CASSFVRGRGYNEQFF. In nucleotides, the CDR3 is TGTGCCAGCAGCTTCGTTAGGGGGAGGGGGTACAATGAGCAGTTCTTC.

This clonotype appeared many times. Sequence at one end of the junction differs from germline and may be a read error. CDR3 residues: CASSVTGTMNF. The CDR3 DNA sequence: TGTGCCAGCAGCGTTACCGGGACCATGAACTTC. The chain carries TRBV5-6 and TRBJ2-7; D is possibly TRBD1 or TRBD2 (5 bases each). Looked up from germline, CDR1 is SGHDT and CDR2 is YYEEEE. The CDR3 contains 11 residues.

Turning to this clonotype: This may come from a read error, since a much larger clone is one base off. The rearrangement uses TRBV11-2 and TRBJ2-3; D not resolved. The CDR3 runs 12 residues. The germline V gene encodes CDR1 SGHAT and CDR2 FQNNGV. V shed 5 bases and J shed 3 bases, with 6 bases lying between them. The CDR3 reads CASSVSTDTQYF. CDR3 DNA sequence: TGTGCCAGCAGCGTTTCAACAGATACGCAGTATTTT.

This clonotype was picked up many times. The chain combines TRBV9 with TRBJ2-7, with unresolved D. The V end lost 0 bases, the J end lost 3 bases, and 7 bases lay between the germline ends. This CDR3 region has 13 residues. Germline V gene sequence: CDR1 SGDLS, CDR2 YYNGEE. The CDR3 coding sequence is TGTGCCAGCAGCGTAGAACCACTCTACGAGCAGTACTTC. It yields the protein CASSVEPLYEQYF.

In its sample, this clonotype was seen many times. This sequence joins TRBV5-1 and TRBJ2-1; D possibly corresponds to TRBD1 (6 bases). The V gene lost 4 bases and the J gene lost 0 bases, with 20 bases spanning the gap. This CDR3 is built from 18 residues. Germline V gene lookup returns CDR1 SGHRS and CDR2 YFSETQ. For the CDR3, the DNA is TGCGCCAGCAGCCCACAGGGTGCCCTCCAAAGCTCCTACAATGAGCAGTTCTTC. Amino acid sequence: CASSPQGALQSSYNEQFF.

This clonotype was picked up many times. This sequence joins TRBV5-1 and TRBJ1-5, with 11 bases aligning to TRBD1. CDR1 and CDR2 from the germline V gene are SGHRS and YFSETQ. The junction had 1 base not matched to a gene; V was cut back by 0 bases and J by 5 bases. The CDR3 covers 15 residues. The CDR3 DNA reads TGCGCCAGCAGCTTGGGGACAGGGGGCGATCAGCCCCAGCATTTT. It yields the protein CASSLGTGGDQPQHF. Together with reference TRBV5-1 and TRBJ1-5, the CDR3 gives the full variable domain: KAGVTQTPRYLIKTRGQQVTLSCSPISGHRSVSWYQQTPGQGLQFLFEYFSETQRNKGNFPGRFSGRQFSNSRSEMNVSTLELGDSALYLCASSLGTGGDQPQHFGDGTRLSIL.

This clonotype was counted between two and nine times. This chain links TRBV5-1 with TRBJ2-7, with 7 bases fitting TRBD1. Germline V gene sequence: CDR1 SGHRS, CDR2 YFSETQ. The CDR3 covers 15 residues. The ends lost 2 bases at V and 4 bases at J; junction bases unmatched: 9. CDR3 DNA sequence: TGCGCCAGCAGCTTATCCGGGACAGCACTTTACGAGCAGTACTTC. The encoded protein is CASSLSGTALYEQYF. Looking up the rest from reference TRBV5-1 and TRBJ2-7 gives the full variable domain: KAGVTQTPRYLIKTRGQQVTLSCSPISGHRSVSWYQQTPGQGLQFLFEYFSETQRNKGNFPGRFSGRQFSNSRSEMNVSTLELGDSALYLCASSLSGTALYEQYFGPGTRLTVT.

This clonotype was seen ten or more times. The genes are TRBV7-9 and TRBJ2-7; D is perhaps TRBD1 or TRBD2 (5 bases each). Germline CDR1 and CDR2: SEHNR and FQNEAQ (reference sequence). V was cut by 2 bases and J by 5 bases, with 13 bases left in between. This CDR3 is 14 amino acids long. In DNA form, the CDR3 reads TGTGCCAGCAGCTTACTCCGCAGGGACCACGAGCAGTACTTC. This sequence encodes CASSLLRRDHEQYF.

The rearrangement uses TRBV27 and TRBJ1-4; TRBD1 might be the D (6 bases). The CDR3 extends over 16 amino acids. CDR1 MNHEY and CDR2 SMNVEV come from the germline V gene (reference sequence). V dropped 10 bases and J dropped 1 base, with 19 bases sitting between them. The CDR3 reads CATSRGFGGTNEKLFF. CDR3 DNA sequence: TGTGCCACCTCTAGGGGGTTCGGGGGAACTAATGAAAAACTGTTTTTT.

Only a few counts were recorded for this clonotype. V and J are TRBV7-8 and TRBJ2-5, with TRBD1 matching over 8 bases. The germline V gene has CDR1 SGHVS and CDR2 FQNEAQ. CDR3 length equals 14 residues. The trim removed 1 base at V and 9 bases at J, leaving 7 bases unmatched. CDR3 bases: TGTGCCAGCAGCTTAGACGAGACAGGGGTGGCCCAGTACTTC. Translated, it gives CASSLDETGVAQYF.

This sequence joins TRBV18 and TRBJ2-5; D unresolved. V was trimmed by 0 bases and J by 1 base, leaving 9 bases between them. CDR1 is KGHSH, CDR2 LQKENI, per germline. The CDR3 sequence is 15 residues long. The CDR3 protein is CASSPPSLTQETQYF. Written as DNA, the CDR3 is TGTGCCAGCTCACCACCATCCCTGACCCAAGAGACCCAGTACTTC. Full variable domain (rest looked up from reference TRBV18 and TRBJ2-5): NAGVMQNPRHLVRRRGQEARLRCSPMKGHSHVYWYRQLPEEGLKFMVYLQKENIIDESGMPKERFSAEFPKEGPSILRIQQVVRGDSAAYFCASSPPSLTQETQYFGPGTRLLVL.

This clonotype has a count of ten or more. The genes are TRBV6-1 and TRBJ1-5; weak D call: TRBD1 (6 bases). The CDR3 totals 15 residues. Germline V gene sequence: CDR1 MNHNS, CDR2 SASEGT. V shed 7 bases and J shed 7 bases, with 20 bases lying between them. The CDR3, as DNA: TGTGCCAGCAAATTTGACAACGGGGGCGGGCAGCCCCAGCATTTT. This sequence encodes CASKFDNGGGQPQHF.

This clonotype was seen many times. This rearrangement joins TRBV28 to TRBJ2-7; D may be TRBD1 (5 bases). Germline loops: CDR1 MDHEN, CDR2 SYDVKM. The V end was cut by 3 bases, the J end by 0 bases, with 9 bases between. The CDR3 extends over 14 amino acids. CDR3 DNA sequence: TGTGCCAGCAGTTTCCCAGGGCGCTCCTACGAGCAGTACTTC. This translates into CASSFPGRSYEQYF.

This clonotype was detected ten times or more. This chain connects TRBV20-1 to TRBJ2-5; D gene unclear. The germline V and J ends were trimmed by 4 bases and 5 bases, with 5 bases remaining between them. The CDR3 spans 10 residues. Per germline, CDR1 DFQATT and CDR2 SNEGSKA (reference sequence). CDR3 region: CSATRETQYF. DNA of the CDR3: TGCAGTGCTACCCGGGAGACCCAGTACTTC.

The J gene is TRBJ1-4, the V gene TRBV7-9; TRBD1 matches at 8 bases. The CDR3 consists of 15 residues. The J segment lost 2 bases and the V segment lost 5 bases, leaving 4 bases of the junction unmatched. The germline V gene has CDR1 SEHNR and CDR2 FQNEAQ (reference sequence). DNA for the CDR3: TGTGCCAGCAGCCCATGGACAGGGACTAATGAAAAACTGTTTTTT. Its translation: CASSPWTGTNEKLFF.